These 3 T cell receptor beta chains originate from one sample sequenced in a study of blood T cell repertoires in COVID-19. Sequenced by immunoSEQ multiplex PCR; TCRdb stores in-frame clones only, minus some. The data show 300,000 or so clones, with roughly nine tenths seen just once and 2% to 3% held by the top ten. Specimen: PBMCs or T cells enriched from blood (not recorded which). The source is a man aged 55 to 70 who had recovered from COVID-19.

CDR3: CATIDRVTLGNTIYF. Here the CDR3 DNA reads TGTGCCACCATTGACAGGGTAACCTTAGGAAACACCATATATTTT. The chain couples TRBV13 to TRBJ1-3; 7 bases are shared with TRBD1. The CDR3 sequence is 15 residues long. Trimming cost V 10 bases and J 4 bases; bases outside gene matches: 13. Germline-derived CDR1 and CDR2 are PRHDT and FYEKMQ (reference sequence). The full variable domain, completed using reference TRBV13 and TRBJ1-3, is AAGVIQSPRHLIKEKRETATLKCYPIPRHDTVYWYQQGPGQDPQFLISFYEKMQSDKGSIPDRFSAQQFSDYHSELNMSSLELGDSALYFCATIDRVTLGNTIYFGEGSWLTVV.

V and J are TRBV7-9 and TRBJ1-2, with 9 bases matching TRBD1. This CDR3 has 15 residues. J was trimmed by 5 bases and V by 7 bases; bases with no gene match: 11. Germline assignment: CDR1 SEHNR and CDR2 FQNEAQ (reference sequence). CDR3 sequence: CASTQLDRGWYGYTF. CDR3 bases: TGTGCCAGCACCCAATTAGACAGGGGGTGGTATGGCTACACCTTC.

The chain joins TRBV19 to TRBJ2-2; D is unresolved. Germline CDR1 and CDR2: LNHDA and SQIVND (reference sequence). This CDR3 contains 13 residues. The ends were cut back, 6 bases at V and 1 base at J, with 6 bases in the middle. CDR3 amino acids: CASRSLNTGELFF. The CDR3 bases are TGTGCCAGTAGGTCTTTGAACACCGGGGAGCTGTTTTTT.